One and the same sample provided the 12 T cell receptor beta chains below, sequenced in a study of T cell changes during pregnancy in multiple sclerosis. Here immunoSEQ multiplex PCR was the method, and the copy in TCRdb shows in-frame clones only, minus some. The sample includes 45,000 to 55,000 clones, approximately 94% seen only once; the top ten take 5.5%. Sequencing was performed on CD8+ T cells from peripheral blood mononuclear cells, taken before pregnancy. These receptors originate from a female donor with multiple sclerosis, enrolled in a pregnancy study.

J is TRBJ2-7 and V is TRBV5-4, with 13 bases lining up with TRBD2. Unmatched junction bases numbered 4, after V lost 0 bases and J lost 7 bases. The CDR3 covers 15 residues. Germline assignment: CDR1 SGHNT and CDR2 YYREEE (reference sequence). In nucleotides, the CDR3 is TGTGCCAGCAGCTTGGGGACTAGCGGGGGAACTGAGCAGTACTTC. Its translation is CASSLGTSGGTEQYF.

CDR3 nucleotide sequence: TGTGCCAGCAGTTTATGGGGGGCGGCCGGAAACACCATATATTTT. It yields the protein CASSLWGAAGNTIYF. V is TRBV28 and J is TRBJ1-3, with D perhaps TRBD1 (6 bases). The V gene's germline CDR1 is MDHEN and CDR2 SYDVKM. The germline V and J ends were trimmed by 0 bases and 4 bases, with 10 bases remaining between them. This CDR3 comprises 15 residues. Full variable domain (missing parts from reference TRBV28 and TRBJ1-3): DVKVTQSSRYLVKRTGEKVFLECVQDMDHENMFWYRQDPGLGLRLIYFSYDVKMKEKGDIPEGYSVSREKKERFSLILESASTNQTSMYLCASSLWGAAGNTIYFGEGSWLTVV.

The gene calls are TRBV6-1 and TRBJ1-2; D is possibly TRBD1 (5 bases). With 3 bases removed from V and 0 bases from J, the gap between germline ends came to 8 bases. Germline values: CDR1 MNHNS, CDR2 SASEGT. The CDR3 covers 14 residues. DNA of the CDR3: TGTGCCAGCAGTGACTGGGGGGCTAACTATGGCTACACCTTC. It yields the protein CASSDWGANYGYTF.

The chain couples TRBV6-1 to TRBJ2-7, with D maybe TRBD1 (6 bases). The V end lost 1 base, the J end lost 2 bases, and 12 bases lay between the germline ends. Per germline, CDR1 MNHNS and CDR2 SASEGT. The CDR3 length is 15 residues. CDR3 DNA: TGTGCCAGCAGTGAAGGGGGACATTTGACCTACGAGCAGTACTTC. Its translation: CASSEGGHLTYEQYF.

The DNA for the CDR3 is TGTGCCACCAGCAGAGCTGACAGGGCAGAACCCTACGAGCAGTACTTC. It is translated as CATSRADRAEPYEQYF. V gene TRBV15 combines with J gene TRBJ2-7; 7 bases match TRBD1. The germline V gene has CDR1 LNHNV and CDR2 YYDKDF (reference sequence). The CDR3 extends over 16 amino acids. With V trimmed by 1 base and J by 2 bases, 8 bases remained unmatched.

The gene calls are TRBV6-1 and TRBJ2-7, with TRBD2 matching over 8 bases. The CDR3 runs 16 residues. V trimming: 0 bases; J trimming: 1 base; junction bases outside the gene matches: 5. Germline CDR1 MNHNS, CDR2 SASEGT. CDR3 sequence (DNA): TGTGCCAGCAGTGAAGCGCTTTCGGGAGGGTCCTACGAGCAGTACTTC. Its protein is CASSEALSGGSYEQYF.

The rearrangement uses TRBV9 and TRBJ1-4; TRBD1 matches at 8 bases. Germline V lookup: CDR1 SGDLS, CDR2 YYNGEE. The CDR3 consists of 15 residues. The V segment lost 3 bases and the J segment 1 base; nucleotides outside the gene matches: 2. The CDR3: CASSAGQGTNEKLFF. As DNA, the CDR3 is TGTGCCAGCAGCGCTGGACAGGGAACTAATGAAAAACTGTTTTTT. Combining the CDR3 with reference TRBV9 and TRBJ1-4 gives the whole variable domain DSGVTQTPKHLITATGQRVTLRCSPRSGDLSVYWYQQSLDQGLQFLIQYYNGEERAKGNILERFSAQQFPDLHSELNLSSLELGDSALYFCASSAGQGTNEKLFFGSGTQLSVL.

The chain joins TRBV9 to TRBJ1-2; D gene ambiguous. Germline V gene sequence: CDR1 SGDLS, CDR2 YYNGEE. The CDR3 extends over 13 amino acids. Trimming stripped 7 bases from V and 3 bases from J, with 13 bases between. The CDR3 DNA is TGTGCCAGCGGGTTTCGAGCGGACTATGGCTACACCTTC. Translating it yields CASGFRADYGYTF.

As regards this clone: At one end the junction does not follow the germline gene, possibly because of a read error. The chain uses TRBV30 and TRBJ1-2; TRBD1 is a possible D gene (5 bases). Germline V gene sequence: CDR1 GTSNPN, CDR2 SVGIG (reference sequence). CDR3 length equals 11 residues. CDR3 nucleotide sequence: TGTGCCTTCCGGGAGCAGGGAACGGTGGGCTTC. It translates to CAFREQGTVGF.

The V and J genes are TRBV19 and TRBJ2-2; the D gene is possibly TRBD1 (5 bases). V was trimmed by 5 bases and J by 5 bases, leaving 18 bases between them. Germline-derived CDR1 and CDR2 are LNHDA and SQIVND (reference sequence). The CDR3 has 16 amino acids. CDR3 sequence: CASSLFLEQATGELFF. CDR3 sequence (DNA): TGTGCCAGTAGTTTATTCCTTGAACAGGCAACCGGGGAGCTGTTTTTT.

The chain recombines TRBV15 with TRBJ1-2; 11 bases align to TRBD1. The J segment lost 2 bases and the V segment lost 9 bases, leaving 11 bases of the junction unmatched. There are 16 residues in the CDR3. In germline, CDR1 is LNHNV, CDR2 YYDKDF (reference sequence). CDR3 sequence (DNA): TGTGCCACGGAGGGGGGACAGGGGGAATCGAACTATGGCTACACCTTC. Protein: CATEGGQGESNYGYTF.

The chain recombines TRBV27 with TRBJ2-7, with 7 bases matching TRBD2. J lost 4 bases, V lost 0 bases, and 6 bases had no gene match. The length of the CDR3 is 15 residues. The V gene's germline CDR1 is MNHEY and CDR2 SMNVEV (reference sequence). CDR3 sequence (DNA): TGTGCCAGCAGTTTATCTATCGGGACTATATACGAGCAGTACTTC. Amino acids: CASSLSIGTIYEQYF.